The 7 T cell receptor beta chains below come from one sample, sequenced in a study of blood T cell repertoires in COVID-19. Assay used: immunoSEQ multiplex PCR; TCRdb lists only in-frame clones, some missing. The repertoire holds some 350,000 clones, around nine tenths seen once, with 2.5% to 3.5% in the top ten. Specimen: peripheral blood. The receptors originated from a human donor in a cohort sampled during active COVID-19.

This clone was detected a few times. The J gene is TRBJ1-6, the V gene TRBV4-1; no firm D call. The V and J ends lost 1 base and 7 bases respectively, with 8 bases between them. This CDR3 is 14 amino acids long. Germline CDR1 and CDR2: MGHRA and YSYEKL. CDR3 protein: CASSQGPVNSPLHF. CDR3 nucleotides: TGCGCCAGCAGCCAAGGGCCTGTCAATTCACCCCTCCACTTT.

This clone was detected ten times or more. This sequence joins TRBV5-3 and TRBJ1-5, with 8 bases matching TRBD1. TRBV5-3 carries the ORF label, with uncertain function. CDR3 size: 14 residues. V lost 4 bases and J lost 4; bases outside the gene matches: 4. DNA of the CDR3: TGTGCCAGAAGCCGGACAGGGTTTAATCAGCCCCAGCATTTT. This encodes CARSRTGFNQPQHF.

As DNA, the CDR3 is TGTGCCAGCTCACCACGGGGACTACCAACAGATACGCAGTATTTT. Translation: CASSPRGLPTDTQYF. V is TRBV18 and J is TRBJ2-3, with 7 bases fitting TRBD2. The CDR3 covers 15 residues. CDR1 is KGHSH, CDR2 LQKENI, per germline. The V gene end was trimmed by 1 base and the J gene end by 3 bases; junction bases not matched to a gene: 4.

The gene calls are TRBV30 and TRBJ1-1; D may be TRBD1 (6 bases). Trimming shortened V by 3 bases and J by 1 base, and 12 bases separated the two germline ends. The germline V gene encodes CDR1 GTSNPN and CDR2 SVGIG (reference sequence). This CDR3 is built from 14 residues. The chain's CDR3 is CAWRRGGRNTEAFF. The CDR3 DNA reads TGTGCCTGGAGGAGGGGGGGAAGGAACACTGAAGCTTTCTTT.

This clone was seen a single time. The genes are TRBV7-2 and TRBJ2-5; weak D call: TRBD2 (6 bases). The CDR3 sequence is 14 residues long. Per germline, CDR1 SGHTA and CDR2 FQGNSA. Deletions cut 5 bases from V and 5 bases from J, with 15 bases between. The CDR3 region has the DNA TGTGCCAGCAGCCCCCGACTAGACGGGGAGACCCAGTACTTC. Protein sequence: CASSPRLDGETQYF.

The V and J genes are TRBV28 and TRBJ1-2; weak D call: TRBD1 (6 bases). Per germline, CDR1 MDHEN and CDR2 SYDVKM. V was clipped by 8 bases and J by 2 bases, with 12 bases between them. The CDR3 runs 13 residues. For the CDR3, the DNA is TGTGCCAGCGTAGGGGGGGTAAACTATGGCTACACCTTC. The encoded protein is CASVGGVNYGYTF.

V is TRBV5-1 and J is TRBJ2-5; 9 positions agree with TRBD1. Trimming took 4 bases from V and 4 from J; bases not matched to a gene: 5. Germline CDR1 and CDR2: SGHRS and YFSETQ. The CDR3 covers 14 residues. DNA for the CDR3: TGCGCCAGCAGCCTAGAGACAGGGGGAGAGACCCAGTACTTC. Translating gives CASSLETGGETQYF.